The entry that follows covers one T cell receptor beta chain sequence. The source of the sample is a study of blood T cell repertoires in COVID-19. The overall study: Sources were T cells, B-cell-depleted T cells, or PBMCs; the material itself was cDNA or gDNA.

Enrolment of Seattle patients took place during active infection, and they were followed longitudinally. Methods used by the authors: Amplifying reference gene primers gave estimates of nucleated cell counts. Sequencing was performed with immunoSEQ multiplex PCR; in TCRdb, only in-frame clones are kept and a portion is missing. V, J and clone size derive from that table, while D and trimming were established from the DNA sequence. Of 200,000 to 250,000 clones listed, just under 90% are singletons. Sequenced sample: peripheral blood. The sequence was collected from a man aged 30-40 years with COVID-19, enrolled during active disease.

The CDR3 loop is CASSSPGTSGDNEQFF. The CDR3 nucleotides read TGTGCCAGCAGCTCCCCTGGGACTAGCGGGGACAATGAGCAGTTCTTC. V gene TRBV7-3 combines with J gene TRBJ2-1, with 13 positions matching TRBD2. CDR3 length: 16 amino acids. Germline V CDR1 and CDR2: SGHTA, FQGTGA. With 4 bases clipped from V and 5 bases from J, the junction kept 5 bases outside the gene matches.